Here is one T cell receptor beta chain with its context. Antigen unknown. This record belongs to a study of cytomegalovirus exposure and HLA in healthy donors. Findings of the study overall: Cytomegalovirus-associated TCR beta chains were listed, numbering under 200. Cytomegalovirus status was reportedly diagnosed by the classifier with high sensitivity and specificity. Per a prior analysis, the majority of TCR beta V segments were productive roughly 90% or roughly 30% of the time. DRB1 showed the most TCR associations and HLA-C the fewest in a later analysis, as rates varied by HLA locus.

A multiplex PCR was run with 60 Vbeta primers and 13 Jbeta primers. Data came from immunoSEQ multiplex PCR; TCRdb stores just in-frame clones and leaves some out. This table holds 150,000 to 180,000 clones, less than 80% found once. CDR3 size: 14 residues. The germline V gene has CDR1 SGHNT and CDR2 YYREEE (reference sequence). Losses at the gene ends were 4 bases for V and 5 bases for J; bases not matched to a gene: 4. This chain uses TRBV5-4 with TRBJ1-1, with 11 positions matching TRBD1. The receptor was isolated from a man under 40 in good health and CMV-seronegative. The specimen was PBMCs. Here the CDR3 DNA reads TGTGCCAGCAGCCTGGACAGGGGGCGAACTGAAGCTTTCTTT. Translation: CASSLDRGRTEAFF.